A single sample gave rise to the 8 T cell receptor beta chains below, sequenced in a study of radiotherapy plus CTLA-4 blockade in lung cancer. The repertoire was sequenced with immunoSEQ multiplex PCR; TCRdb's copy has only in-frame clones and lacks some. The sample yields about 62,000 clones, around 76% seen once. The specimen comprised peripheral blood, sampled from a patient treated with radiotherapy plus ipilimumab. Source of these receptors: a human donor with non-small cell lung cancer who had a complete response to radiotherapy plus ipilimumab.

This clone occurred a few times. This rearrangement joins TRBV29-1 to TRBJ2-1; TRBD2 agrees at 9 bases. The length of the CDR3 is 17 residues. Germline V CDR1 and CDR2: SQVTM, ANQGSEA. Unmatched junction bases numbered 11, after V lost 4 bases and J lost 1 base. The CDR3 protein is CSVGGLAGFTSYNEQFF. The CDR3 DNA reads TGCAGCGTTGGTGGGCTAGCGGGATTCACTTCCTACAATGAGCAGTTCTTC.

This clone is a singleton in its sample. The V gene is TRBV6-5, the J gene TRBJ1-5; weak D call: TRBD1 (5 bases). Trimming pared 0 bases from V and 4 bases from J, leaving 7 bases between. CDR1 is MNHEY and CDR2 is SVGAGI in the germline V gene. This CDR3 has 14 amino acids. Here the CDR3 reads CASSYSKGNQPQHF. The CDR3 coding sequence is TGTGCCAGCAGTTACTCCAAGGGGAATCAGCCCCAGCATTTT.

The gene calls are TRBV7-8 and TRBJ1-3, with unresolved D. Per the germline V gene, CDR1 is SGHVS and CDR2 is FQNEAQ. With 3 bases removed from V and 0 bases from J, the gap between germline ends came to 9 bases. The CDR3 sequence is 15 residues long. CDR3 DNA: TGTGCCAGCAGCTTTTCGTCGGTCTCTGGAAACACCATATATTTT. This codes for CASSFSSVSGNTIYF.

The chain links TRBV15 to TRBJ2-3; D ambiguous. V was clipped by 5 bases and J by 3 bases, with 6 bases between them. The CDR3 loop spans 12 amino acids. The germline CDR1 and CDR2 sequences are LNHNV and YYDKDF (reference sequence). The CDR3 loop reads CATSSFTDTQYF. The DNA for the CDR3 is TGTGCCACCAGCTCTTTTACAGATACGCAGTATTTT.

This sequence joins TRBV2 and TRBJ2-7; possible D gene TRBD1, 6 bases. The length of the CDR3 is 14 residues. The V end lost 3 bases, the J end lost 2 bases, and 11 bases lay between the germline ends. The germline V gene has CDR1 SNHLY and CDR2 FYNNEI. CDR3 sequence reads: CASSEAYRAYEQYF. The CDR3 bases are TGTGCCAGCAGTGAGGCCTACAGGGCCTACGAGCAGTACTTC.

The rearrangement links TRBV5-6 to TRBJ1-2; maybe TRBD1 (5 bases). The CDR3 runs to 15 residues. V lost 4 bases and J lost 7, with 20 bases in between. Germline V gives CDR1 SGHDT, CDR2 YYEEEE. The CDR3 sequence: CASSLSRRGRGGYTF. As DNA, the CDR3 is TGTGCCAGCAGCCTCTCCCGCCGGGGGAGGGGTGGCTACACCTTC. Together with reference TRBV5-6 and TRBJ1-2, the CDR3 gives the full variable domain: DAGVTQSPTHLIKTRGQQVTLRCSPKSGHDTVSWYQQALGQGPQFIFQYYEEEERQRGNFPDRFSGHQFPNYSSELNVNALLLGDSALYLCASSLSRRGRGGYTFGSGTRLTVV.

As DNA, the CDR3 is TGTGCCAGCAGCCCTCGACTCCCCCTGTCATACAATGAGCAGTTCTTC. This encodes CASSPRLPLSYNEQFF. V gene TRBV9 combines with J gene TRBJ2-1; D not certain. This CDR3 has 16 residues. The V gene's germline CDR1 is SGDLS and CDR2 YYNGEE. The ends were cut back, 4 bases at V and 4 bases at J, with 18 bases in the middle.

This clone was detected only a few times. The chain joins TRBV19 to TRBJ1-5, with D perhaps matching TRBD1 (6 bases). Trimming took off 7 bases at V and 7 bases at J, with 17 bases between the two ends. Germline V gene lookup returns CDR1 LNHDA and CDR2 SQIVND (reference sequence). This CDR3 contains 14 residues. The DNA of the CDR3 is TGTGCCAGTAACCCAAGGGGGGGCGGACAGCCCCAGCATTTT. Its translation: CASNPRGGGQPQHF.